These 14 T cell receptor beta chains were sequenced from one sample in a study of blood T cell repertoires in COVID-19 (dated by TCRdb to 2018 to 2020). Libraries came from the immunoSEQ multiplex PCR assay. This immuneACCESS table, as held by TCRdb, lists in-frame sequences with V and J called but not all clones. Of the missing ones, under half trace to an unresolved V gene in checked studies; the others have no known cause. This sample gives about 69,000 clones in total; 75% to 90% of them show up just once. In total, the top ten clones hold approximately 5% of the sample. Specimen: peripheral blood. These receptors were taken from a woman in her forties or fifties with active COVID-19.

The rearrangement links TRBV19 to TRBJ2-6; the D is unclear. Trimming pared 7 bases from V and 1 base from J, leaving 14 bases between. Germline loops: CDR1 LNHDA, CDR2 SQIVND (reference sequence). The CDR3 covers 16 residues. As DNA, the CDR3 is TGTGCCAGTATCCGATCACCCGGGTCTGGGGCCAACGTCCTGACTTTC. As protein: CASIRSPGSGANVLTF.

This clone appeared a few times. The identical CDR3 is also encoded by other nucleotide sequences in the sample. This chain connects TRBV10-3 to TRBJ2-7, with 14 nucleotides matching TRBD2. V lost 6 bases and J lost 3; bases outside the gene matches: 4. The germline CDR1 and CDR2 sequences are ENHRY and SYGVKD. This CDR3 has 15 residues. The CDR3 sequence is CAISGTSGSNYEQYF. In DNA form, the CDR3 reads TGTGCCATCAGCGGGACTAGCGGGAGTAACTACGAGCAGTACTTC.

This sequence joins TRBV18 and TRBJ2-7, with 9 bases matching TRBD2. The J segment lost 3 bases and the V segment lost 0 bases, leaving 6 bases of the junction unmatched. Germline V gene sequence: CDR1 KGHSH, CDR2 LQKENI. The CDR3 totals 16 residues. In nucleotides, the CDR3 is TGTGCCAGCTCACCACCCGGGACTAGCTTCCTCTACGAGCAGTACTTC. Protein sequence: CASSPPGTSFLYEQYF.

The chain joins TRBV5-1 to TRBJ2-3; D perhaps matches TRBD2 (6 bases). The CDR3 is 15 residues long. V was trimmed by 0 bases and J by 6 bases, leaving 14 bases between them. In germline, CDR1 is SGHRS, CDR2 YFSETQ. CDR3 region: CASSLVREITDTQYF. CDR3 coding DNA: TGCGCCAGCAGCTTGGTTCGGGAGATCACGGATACGCAGTATTTT.

J is TRBJ2-5 and V is TRBV27, with D perhaps matching TRBD1 (5 bases). The CDR3 is made up of 16 amino acids. CDR1 is MNHEY and CDR2 is SMNVEV in the germline V gene (reference sequence). The ends were cut back, 5 bases at V and 4 bases at J, with 20 bases in the middle. The CDR3 is CASSAFFQGDRETQYF. The CDR3 nucleotides read TGTGCCAGCAGTGCCTTTTTTCAGGGCGATCGAGAGACCCAGTACTTC.

Notes on this clone: One end of the junction fails to match germline, which may point to a read error. This sequence joins TRBV7-9 and TRBJ2-2; D call uncertain. Germline V gives CDR1 SEHNR, CDR2 FQNEAQ (reference sequence). CDR3 length: 14 amino acids. As DNA, the CDR3 is TGTGCCAGCAGCTTACCGGTGAACGCCGGGGAGCTGTTTTTT. It codes for CASSLPVNAGELFF.

The chain carries TRBV5-1 and TRBJ2-1; 8 nucleotides match TRBD1. The V segment lost 0 bases and the J segment 7 bases; nucleotides outside the gene matches: 6. The CDR3 runs 15 residues. Germline-derived CDR1 and CDR2 are SGHRS and YFSETQ. For the CDR3, the DNA is TGCGCCAGCAGCTTGGAGCAGGGGGCGTGGAATGAGCAGTTCTTC. Residues: CASSLEQGAWNEQFF.

This chain connects TRBV30 to TRBJ1-5; D possibly corresponds to TRBD1 (5 bases). V shed 1 base and J shed 3 bases, with 10 bases lying between them. From germline, CDR1 is GTSNPN and CDR2 SVGIG (reference sequence). The CDR3 sequence is 14 residues long. The chain's CDR3 is CAWSAGGFNQPQHF. In DNA, the CDR3 is TGTGCCTGGAGTGCCGGGGGGTTCAATCAGCCCCAGCATTTT.

This rearrangement joins TRBV6-4 to TRBJ2-1; 12 bases agree with TRBD2. V lost 6 bases, J lost 12 bases, and 12 bases stayed unmatched. Germline-derived CDR1 and CDR2 are MRHNA and SNTAGT. The CDR3 covers 15 residues. The CDR3 is CASSLGTSGSGGQFF. The CDR3 bases are TGTGCCAGCAGCCTCGGGACTAGCGGGTCGGGGGGGCAGTTCTTC.

J is TRBJ1-4 and V is TRBV4-1; 7 bases match TRBD1. There are 15 residues in the CDR3. CDR1 and CDR2 from the germline V gene are MGHRA and YSYEKL. Trimming at V came to 1 base and at J to 4 bases, leaving 3 bases not matched to a gene. The CDR3 DNA reads TGCGCCAGCAGCCAAGTAGGGGGCATTAATGAAAAACTGTTTTTT. It codes for CASSQVGGINEKLFF.

The chain couples TRBV18 to TRBJ2-2; no definite D call. CDR3 length: 12 residues. Germline assignment: CDR1 KGHSH and CDR2 LQKENI. Trimming cost V 3 bases and J 7 bases, with 6 bases left between them. In DNA form, the CDR3 reads TGTGCCAGCTCACCCTTCCTCGGGGAGCTGTTTTTT. Translation: CASSPFLGELFF. Filled out from reference TRBV18 and TRBJ2-2, the complete variable domain reads NAGVMQNPRHLVRRRGQEARLRCSPMKGHSHVYWYRQLPEEGLKFMVYLQKENIIDESGMPKERFSAEFPKEGPSILRIQQVVRGDSAAYFCASSPFLGELFFGEGSRLTVL.

The chain is built from TRBV29-1 and TRBJ1-5; TRBD1 might be the D (6 bases). V gave up 7 bases and J gave up 4 bases, with 11 bases separating them. Germline lookup yields CDR1 SQVTM and CDR2 ANQGSEA. The CDR3 is 12 amino acids. Here the CDR3 reads CSAGQMNQPQHF. The CDR3 DNA follows: TGCAGCGCCGGACAGATGAATCAGCCCCAGCATTTT.

The V call is TRBV28, the J call TRBJ1-4, with 8 positions matching TRBD1. There are 16 residues in the CDR3. The germline V gene encodes CDR1 MDHEN and CDR2 SYDVKM. V dropped 5 bases and J dropped 6; count of bases not matched to a gene: 11. The CDR3 DNA is TGTGCCAGCAGTCCACCCGGACAGGGCCCATATGAAAAACTGTTTTTT. Translating it yields CASSPPGQGPYEKLFF.

This clone was counted only a few times. This chain joins TRBV19 and TRBJ2-2, with 11 bases that match TRBD2. Germline V CDR1 and CDR2: LNHDA, SQIVND (reference sequence). This CDR3 is built from 16 residues. V lost 3 bases, J lost 6 bases, and 6 bases stayed unmatched. This CDR3 is CASSIPSGRTPGELFF. DNA of the CDR3: TGTGCCAGTAGTATCCCTAGCGGGAGGACCCCCGGGGAGCTGTTTTTT.